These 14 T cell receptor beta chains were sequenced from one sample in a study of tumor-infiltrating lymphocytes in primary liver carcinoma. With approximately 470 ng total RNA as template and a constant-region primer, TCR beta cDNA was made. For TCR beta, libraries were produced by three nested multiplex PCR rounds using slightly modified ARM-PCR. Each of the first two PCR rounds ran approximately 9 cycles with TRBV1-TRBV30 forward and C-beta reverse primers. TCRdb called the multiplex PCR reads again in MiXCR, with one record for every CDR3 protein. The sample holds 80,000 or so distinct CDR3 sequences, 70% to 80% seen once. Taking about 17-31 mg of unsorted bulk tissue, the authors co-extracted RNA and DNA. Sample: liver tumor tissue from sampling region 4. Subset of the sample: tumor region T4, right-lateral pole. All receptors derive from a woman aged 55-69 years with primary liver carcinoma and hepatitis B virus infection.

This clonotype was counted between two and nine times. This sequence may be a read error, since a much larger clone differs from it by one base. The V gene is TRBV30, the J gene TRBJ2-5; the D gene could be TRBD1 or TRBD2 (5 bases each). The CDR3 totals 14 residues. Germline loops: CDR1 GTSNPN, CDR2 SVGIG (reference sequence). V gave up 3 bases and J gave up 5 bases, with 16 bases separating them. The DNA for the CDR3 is TGTGCCTGGAGCTCGGGACCAGCGGTGGAGACCCAGTACTTC. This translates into CAWSSGPAVETQYF.

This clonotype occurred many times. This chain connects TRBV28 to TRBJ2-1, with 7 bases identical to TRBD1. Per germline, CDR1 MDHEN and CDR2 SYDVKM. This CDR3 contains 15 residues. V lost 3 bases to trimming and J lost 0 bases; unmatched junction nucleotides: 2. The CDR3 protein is CASSLGDSSYNEQFF. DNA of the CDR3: TGTGCCAGCAGTTTGGGGGACAGCTCCTACAATGAGCAGTTCTTC.

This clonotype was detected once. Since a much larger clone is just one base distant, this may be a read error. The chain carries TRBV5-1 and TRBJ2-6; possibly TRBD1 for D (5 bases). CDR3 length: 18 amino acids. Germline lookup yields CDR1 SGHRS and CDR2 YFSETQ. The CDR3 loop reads CASSLEAAVRSGANLLTF. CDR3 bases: TGCGCCAGCAGCTTGGAGGCAGCTGTCCGCTCTGGGGCCAACCTCCTGACTTTC. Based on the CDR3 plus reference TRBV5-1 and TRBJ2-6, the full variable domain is KAGVTQTPRYLIKTRGQQVTLSCSPISGHRSVSWYQQTPGQGLQFLFEYFSETQRNKGNFPGRFSGRQFSNSRSEMNVSTLELGDSALYLCASSLEAAVRSGANLLTFGAGSRLTVL.

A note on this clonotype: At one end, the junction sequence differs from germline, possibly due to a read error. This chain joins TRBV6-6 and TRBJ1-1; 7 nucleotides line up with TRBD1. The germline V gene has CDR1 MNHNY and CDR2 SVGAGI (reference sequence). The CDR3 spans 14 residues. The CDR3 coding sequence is TGTGTCAGCCGTTACTCTACAGGGGTTACTGAAGCTTTCTTT. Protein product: CVSRYSTGVTEAFF.

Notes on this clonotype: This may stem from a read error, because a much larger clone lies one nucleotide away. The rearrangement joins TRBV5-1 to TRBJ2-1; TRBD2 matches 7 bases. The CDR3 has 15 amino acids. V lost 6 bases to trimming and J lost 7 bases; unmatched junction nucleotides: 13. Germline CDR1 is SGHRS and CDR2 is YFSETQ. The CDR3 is CASNQTGREGNEQFF. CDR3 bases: TGCGCCAGCAACCAAACCGGCAGGGAGGGGAATGAGCAGTTCTTC.

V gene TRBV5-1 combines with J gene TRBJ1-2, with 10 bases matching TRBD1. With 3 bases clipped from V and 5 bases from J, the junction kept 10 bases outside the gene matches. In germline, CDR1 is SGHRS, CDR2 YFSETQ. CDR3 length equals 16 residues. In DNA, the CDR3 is TGCGCCAGCAGCTGGGAGGACAGGGGGGAGGGATATGGCTACACCTTC. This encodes CASSWEDRGEGYGYTF.

This CDR3 reads CASSLMSVASHGYTF. DNA for the CDR3: TGTGCCAGCAGCTTAATGTCGGTAGCTAGCCATGGCTACACCTTC. The V gene is TRBV7-9, the J gene TRBJ1-2; D gene ambiguous. Trimming removed 2 bases at V and 6 bases at J, with 16 bases between. There are 15 residues in the CDR3. Germline loops: CDR1 SEHNR, CDR2 FQNEAQ (reference sequence).

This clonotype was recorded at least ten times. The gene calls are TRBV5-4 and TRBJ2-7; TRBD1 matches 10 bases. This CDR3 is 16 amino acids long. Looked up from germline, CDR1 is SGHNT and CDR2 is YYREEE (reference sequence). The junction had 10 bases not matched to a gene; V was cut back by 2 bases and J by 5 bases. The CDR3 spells CASSLPGTGVSNEQYF. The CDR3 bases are TGTGCCAGCAGCTTACCCGGGACAGGGGTAAGCAACGAGCAGTACTTC.

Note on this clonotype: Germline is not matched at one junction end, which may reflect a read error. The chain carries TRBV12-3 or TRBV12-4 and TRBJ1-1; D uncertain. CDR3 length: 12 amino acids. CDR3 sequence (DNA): TGTGCTAGCAGGCCGACAAACACTGAAGCTTTTTTT. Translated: CASRPTNTEAFF.

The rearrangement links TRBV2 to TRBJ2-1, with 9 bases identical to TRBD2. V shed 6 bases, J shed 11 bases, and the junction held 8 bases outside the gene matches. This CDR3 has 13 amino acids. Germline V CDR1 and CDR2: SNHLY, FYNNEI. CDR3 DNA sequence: TGTGCCAGCAGGCAACAACTAGCGGGTAAGCAGTTCTTC. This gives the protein CASRQQLAGKQFF.

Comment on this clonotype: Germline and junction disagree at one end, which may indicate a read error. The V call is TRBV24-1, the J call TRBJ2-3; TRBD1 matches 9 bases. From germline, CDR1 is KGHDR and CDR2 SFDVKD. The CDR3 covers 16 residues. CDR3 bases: TGTGCCACCAGTGACTCCGGGACAGGGAGCCTAGATACGCTGTATTTT. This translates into CATSDSGTGSLDTLYF.

The CDR3 spells CASSYSASDIDTQYF. The CDR3 nucleotides read TGTGCCAGCAGTTATTCGGCTAGCGACATAGATACGCAGTATTTT. This chain connects TRBV6-5 to TRBJ2-3; maybe TRBD2 (6 bases). CDR1 MNHEY and CDR2 SVGAGI come from the germline V gene. The CDR3 runs to 15 residues. Trimming removed 3 bases from V and 5 bases from J, with 15 bases in between.

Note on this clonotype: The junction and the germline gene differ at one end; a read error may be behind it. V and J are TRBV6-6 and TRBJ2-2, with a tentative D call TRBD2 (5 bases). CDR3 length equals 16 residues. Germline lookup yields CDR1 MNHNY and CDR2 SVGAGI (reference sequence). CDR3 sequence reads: CASSRVSGEAVGELFF. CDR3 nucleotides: TGTGCCAGCAGCCGGGTCAGTGGCGAGGCGGTCGGGGAGCTGTTTTTC.

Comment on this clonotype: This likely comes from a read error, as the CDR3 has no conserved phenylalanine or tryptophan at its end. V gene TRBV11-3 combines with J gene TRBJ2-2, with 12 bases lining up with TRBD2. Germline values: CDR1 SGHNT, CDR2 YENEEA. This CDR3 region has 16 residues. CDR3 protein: CASSSSSGRAAGELFS. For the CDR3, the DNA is TGTGCGAGCAGCTCGTCTAGCGGGAGGGCGGCCGGGGAGCTGTTTTCT.